These 10 T cell receptor beta chains were all obtained from the same sample, sequenced in a study of somatic mutations in cytotoxic T cells in rheumatoid arthritis (dated by TCRdb to 2015 to 2018). Library prep was done by the immunoSEQ multiplex PCR assay. TCRdb's version of the immuneACCESS table is confined to in-frame rearrangements and falls short of the full clone set. An unresolved V gene accounts for under half of the shortfall where checked; the remainder is of unknown origin. The sample contains 35,000 to 40,000 clones, more than 80% of them found a single time. About 3.4% of the sample is in the top ten clones. The sample consisted of CD8+ T cells sorted from blood. The receptors were gathered from a man aged 35 to 55 in good health.

V and J are TRBV14 and TRBJ2-7; D tentatively reads TRBD1 or TRBD2 (5 bases each). V was trimmed by 0 bases and J by 6 bases, leaving 15 bases between them. The CDR3 runs to 15 residues. Per germline, CDR1 SGHDN and CDR2 FVKESK. The DNA of the CDR3 is TGTGCCAGCAGCCAAGATCGAGGGGAATGGATCGAGCAGTACTTC. It translates to CASSQDRGEWIEQYF.

Regarding this clone: The identical CDR3 is also encoded by other nucleotide sequences in the sample. This rearrangement joins TRBV27 to TRBJ2-7, with D possibly being TRBD1 (5 bases). Trimming pared 3 bases from V and 2 bases from J, leaving 8 bases between. Germline CDR1 MNHEY, CDR2 SMNVEV (reference sequence). This CDR3 has 13 amino acids. The CDR3, as DNA: TGTGCCAGCAGTTTCAGGGCCGCCTACGAGCAGTACTTC. Its protein is CASSFRAAYEQYF.

The gene calls are TRBV4-1 and TRBJ2-1; D not certain. Per germline, CDR1 MGHRA and CDR2 YSYEKL. This CDR3 contains 17 residues. V was clipped by 2 bases and J by 0 bases, with 14 bases between them. CDR3 DNA sequence: TGCGCCAGCAGCCAAAGGGCCATGGGCCTCTCCTACAATGAGCAGTTCTTC. Translating it yields CASSQRAMGLSYNEQFF.

The gene calls are TRBV27 and TRBJ1-5, with 7 positions matching TRBD1. There are 13 residues in the CDR3. The junction had 6 bases not matched to a gene; V was cut back by 5 bases and J by 8 bases. CDR1 and CDR2 from the germline V gene are MNHEY and SMNVEV (reference sequence). The CDR3: CASSPDRVKPQHF. Here the CDR3 DNA reads TGTGCCAGCAGTCCCGACAGGGTGAAGCCCCAGCATTTT.

This chain links TRBV18 with TRBJ2-4; 10 nucleotides agree with TRBD2. The CDR3 has 18 amino acids. The germline V gene encodes CDR1 KGHSH and CDR2 LQKENI. The trim removed 3 bases at V and 8 bases at J, leaving 16 bases unmatched. In DNA, the CDR3 is TGTGCCAGCTCACCCTCCCCCCTCCTAGCGGGAGATTGGGACATTCAGTACTTC. Amino acids: CASSPSPLLAGDWDIQYF. Supplemented by reference TRBV18 and TRBJ2-4, the full variable domain reads NAGVMQNPRHLVRRRGQEARLRCSPMKGHSHVYWYRQLPEEGLKFMVYLQKENIIDESGMPKERFSAEFPKEGPSILRIQQVVRGDSAAYFCASSPSPLLAGDWDIQYFGAGTRLSVL.

The chain combines TRBV19 with TRBJ1-2, with unresolved D. Per germline, CDR1 LNHDA and CDR2 SQIVND (reference sequence). Trimming left V 3 bases short and J 1 base short, with 12 bases between. The CDR3 runs to 15 residues. This CDR3 is CASSIHETDNYGYTF. In DNA, the CDR3 is TGTGCCAGTAGTATCCACGAAACCGATAACTATGGCTACACCTTC.

J is TRBJ2-7 and V is TRBV7-9; D uncertain. This CDR3 region has 12 residues. Trimming removed 1 base from V and 3 bases from J, with 4 bases in between. CDR1 and CDR2 (germline): SEHNR, FQNEAQ (reference sequence). CDR3 nucleotides: TGTGCCAGCAGCTTAGGGGACTACGAGCAGTACTTC. Its protein product is CASSLGDYEQYF. The full variable domain, in which reference TRBV7-9 and TRBJ2-7 provide the parts outside the CDR3, is DTGVSQNPRHKITKRGQNVTFRCDPISEHNRLYWYRQTLGQGPEFLTYFQNEAQLEKSRLLSDRFSAERPKGSFSTLEIQRTEQGDSAMYLCASSLGDYEQYFGPGTRLTVT.

This clone was found once. V and J are TRBV27 and TRBJ1-2; D perhaps matches TRBD1 (5 bases). The V end was cut by 3 bases, the J end by 0 bases, with 8 bases between. In germline, CDR1 is MNHEY, CDR2 SMNVEV (reference sequence). This CDR3 region has 14 residues. The CDR3 protein is CASSFEGANYGYTF. The CDR3, as DNA: TGTGCCAGCAGTTTTGAAGGGGCTAACTATGGCTACACCTTC.

The chain employs TRBV2 and TRBJ2-1; D is undetermined. Germline V gene data show CDR1 as SNHLY and CDR2 as FYNNEI. Trimming removed 7 bases at V and 0 bases at J, with 19 bases between. This CDR3 region has 17 residues. In DNA form, the CDR3 reads TGTGCCAGCACTCCCAGCTTCCGATCGAGCTCCTACAATGAGCAGTTCTTC. Protein: CASTPSFRSSSYNEQFF.

The gene calls are TRBV27 and TRBJ2-2, with D hard to call. The V gene's germline CDR1 is MNHEY and CDR2 SMNVEV (reference sequence). V was trimmed by 0 bases and J by 5 bases, leaving 13 bases between them. The CDR3 sequence is 16 residues long. Here the CDR3 reads CASSLSIRLGTGELFF. The DNA for the CDR3 is TGTGCCAGCAGTTTATCGATCCGGTTAGGGACCGGGGAGCTGTTTTTT.